This TCR beta chain was sequenced in a study of response to subunit inactivated influenza vaccine. MiXCR was run by TCRdb on the RT-PCR reads, yielding one entry per CDR3 protein. The table includes 500,000 to 650,000 distinct CDR3 sequences, 7.6% detected once. The V gene lost 3 bases and the J gene lost 1 base, with 11 bases spanning the gap. This CDR3 region has 15 residues. Germline CDR1 reads ENHRY; CDR2 reads SYGVKD. Whole-study results and caveats: Few additional T cells are recruited per seasonal influenza vaccination, authors suggested.

Note on this clonotype: Its cognate antigen is unknown.

The V call is TRBV10-3, the J call TRBJ2-3; D remains ambiguous. The source of this sequence is a man in his fifties or sixties who received an inactivated influenza vaccine. Source: PBMCs from blood, taken around 2 years after vaccination. As DNA, the CDR3 is TGTGCCATCAGTGATTACGCACGGGGCACAGATACGCAGTATTTT. Amino acid sequence: CAISDYARGTDTQYF.